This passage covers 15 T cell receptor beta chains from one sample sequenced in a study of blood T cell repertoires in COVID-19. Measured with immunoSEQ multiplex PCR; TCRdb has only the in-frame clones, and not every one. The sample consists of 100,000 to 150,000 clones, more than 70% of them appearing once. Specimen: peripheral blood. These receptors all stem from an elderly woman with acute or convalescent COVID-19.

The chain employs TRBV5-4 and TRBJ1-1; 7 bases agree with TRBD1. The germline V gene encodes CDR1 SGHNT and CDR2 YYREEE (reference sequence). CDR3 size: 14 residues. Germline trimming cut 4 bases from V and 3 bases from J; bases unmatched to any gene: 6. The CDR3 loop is CASSPGTGDTEAFF. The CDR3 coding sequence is TGTGCCAGCAGCCCCGGTACAGGGGACACTGAAGCTTTCTTT.

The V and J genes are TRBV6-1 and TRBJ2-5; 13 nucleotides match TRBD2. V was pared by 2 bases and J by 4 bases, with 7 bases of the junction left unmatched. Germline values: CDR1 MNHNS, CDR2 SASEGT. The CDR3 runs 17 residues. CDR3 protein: CASSELRRTSGRETQYF. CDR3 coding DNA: TGTGCCAGCAGTGAACTCAGAAGGACTAGCGGGAGAGAGACCCAGTACTTC.

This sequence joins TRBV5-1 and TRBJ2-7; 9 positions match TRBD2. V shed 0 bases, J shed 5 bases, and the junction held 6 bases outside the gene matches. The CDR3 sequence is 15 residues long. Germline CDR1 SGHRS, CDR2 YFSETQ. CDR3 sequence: CASSLASSGTNEQYF. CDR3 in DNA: TGCGCCAGCAGCTTGGCGTCTAGCGGGACCAACGAGCAGTACTTC.

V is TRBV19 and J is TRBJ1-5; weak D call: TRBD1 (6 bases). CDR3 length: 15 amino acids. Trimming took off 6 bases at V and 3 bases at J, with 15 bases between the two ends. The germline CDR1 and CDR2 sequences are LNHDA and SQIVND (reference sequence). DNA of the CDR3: TGTGCCAGTAGCCATGGACAGCTTGCCAATCAGCCCCAGCATTTT. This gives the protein CASSHGQLANQPQHF.

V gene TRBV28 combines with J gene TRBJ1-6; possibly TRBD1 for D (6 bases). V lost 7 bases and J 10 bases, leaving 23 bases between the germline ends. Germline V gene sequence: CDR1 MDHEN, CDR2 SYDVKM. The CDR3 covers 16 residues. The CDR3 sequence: CASTPTGRGDRSPLHF. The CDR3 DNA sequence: TGTGCCAGCACCCCTACCGGCAGGGGAGACAGGTCACCCCTCCACTTT. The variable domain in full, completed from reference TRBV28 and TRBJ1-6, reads DVKVTQSSRYLVKRTGEKVFLECVQDMDHENMFWYRQDPGLGLRLIYFSYDVKMKEKGDIPEGYSVSREKKERFSLILESASTNQTSMYLCASTPTGRGDRSPLHFGNGTRLTVT.

CDR3: CASSLLQGPLPYGYTF. In DNA form, the CDR3 reads TGTGCCAGCAGCTTATTGCAGGGCCCTCTCCCATATGGCTACACCTTC. J is TRBJ1-2 and V is TRBV7-9; D is perhaps TRBD1 (5 bases). Trimming shortened V by 2 bases and J by 5 bases, and 18 bases separated the two germline ends. This CDR3 is 16 amino acids long. Germline V lookup: CDR1 SEHNR, CDR2 FQNEAQ (reference sequence). The variable domain in full, with the rest retrieved from reference TRBV7-9 and TRBJ1-2, is DTGVSQNPRHKITKRGQNVTFRCDPISEHNRLYWYRQTLGQGPEFLTYFQNEAQLEKSRLLSDRFSAERPKGSFSTLEIQRTEQGDSAMYLCASSLLQGPLPYGYTFGSGTRLTVV.

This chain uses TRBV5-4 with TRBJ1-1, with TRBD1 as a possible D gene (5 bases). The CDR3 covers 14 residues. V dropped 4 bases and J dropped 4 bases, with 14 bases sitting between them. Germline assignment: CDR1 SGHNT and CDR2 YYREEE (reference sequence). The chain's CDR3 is CASSVGGWATEAFF. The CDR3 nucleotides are TGTGCCAGCAGCGTCGGGGGTTGGGCCACTGAAGCTTTCTTT.

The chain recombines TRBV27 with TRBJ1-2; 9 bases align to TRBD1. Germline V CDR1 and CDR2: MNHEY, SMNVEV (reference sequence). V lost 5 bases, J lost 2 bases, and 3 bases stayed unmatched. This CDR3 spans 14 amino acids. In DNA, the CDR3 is TGTGCCAGCAGTACAGGACAGGGGAACTATGGCTACACCTTC. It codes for CASSTGQGNYGYTF.

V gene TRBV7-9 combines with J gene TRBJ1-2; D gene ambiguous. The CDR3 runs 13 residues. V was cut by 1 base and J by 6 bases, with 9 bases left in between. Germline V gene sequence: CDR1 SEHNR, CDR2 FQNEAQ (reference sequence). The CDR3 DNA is TGTGCCAGCAGCTTAGGAGGGAGGGATGGCTACACCTTC. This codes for CASSLGGRDGYTF.

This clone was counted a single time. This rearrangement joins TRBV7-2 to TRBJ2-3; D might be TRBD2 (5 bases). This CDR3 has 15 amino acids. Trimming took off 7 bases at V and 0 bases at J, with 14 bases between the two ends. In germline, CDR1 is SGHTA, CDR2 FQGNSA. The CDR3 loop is CASMRGSTSTDTQYF. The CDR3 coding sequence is TGTGCCAGCATGCGAGGGTCCACTAGCACAGATACGCAGTATTTT.

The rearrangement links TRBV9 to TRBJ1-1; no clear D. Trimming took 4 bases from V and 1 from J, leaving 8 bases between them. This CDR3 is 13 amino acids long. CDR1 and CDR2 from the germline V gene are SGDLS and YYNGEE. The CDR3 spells CASSLISNTEAFF. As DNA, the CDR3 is TGTGCCAGCAGCCTAATATCGAACACTGAAGCTTTCTTT.

The CDR3 DNA reads as TGTGCCAGCAGCTTAGGGGGTATTGGAAACACCATATATTTT. The encoded protein is CASSLGGIGNTIYF. The rearrangement uses TRBV5-5 and TRBJ1-3, with D possibly TRBD1 on 6 matching bases. V lost 2 bases and J lost 3, with 9 bases in between. The germline CDR1 and CDR2 sequences are SGHKS and YYEKEE (reference sequence). This CDR3 spans 14 amino acids.

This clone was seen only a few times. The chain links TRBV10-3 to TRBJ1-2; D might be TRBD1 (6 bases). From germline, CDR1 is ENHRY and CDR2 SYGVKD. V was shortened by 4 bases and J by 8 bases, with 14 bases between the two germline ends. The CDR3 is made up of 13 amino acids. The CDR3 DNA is TGTGCCATCAGTGCTCAGGGGTTGGGGGGCTACACCTTC. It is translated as CAISAQGLGGYTF.

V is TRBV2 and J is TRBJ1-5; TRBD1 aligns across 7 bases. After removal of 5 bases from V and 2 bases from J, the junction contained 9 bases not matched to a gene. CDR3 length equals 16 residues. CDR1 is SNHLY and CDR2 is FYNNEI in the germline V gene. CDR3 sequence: CASSFQRGRGNQPQHF. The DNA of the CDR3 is TGTGCCAGCAGTTTCCAAAGGGGGCGCGGCAATCAGCCCCAGCATTTT.

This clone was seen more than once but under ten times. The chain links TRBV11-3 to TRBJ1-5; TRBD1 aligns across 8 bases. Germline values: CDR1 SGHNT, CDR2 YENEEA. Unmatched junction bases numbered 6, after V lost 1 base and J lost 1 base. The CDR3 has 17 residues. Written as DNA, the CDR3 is TGTGCCAGCAGCTTAGGGCAGGGGGCGGTAAGCAATCAGCCCCAGCATTTT. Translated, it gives CASSLGQGAVSNQPQHF.